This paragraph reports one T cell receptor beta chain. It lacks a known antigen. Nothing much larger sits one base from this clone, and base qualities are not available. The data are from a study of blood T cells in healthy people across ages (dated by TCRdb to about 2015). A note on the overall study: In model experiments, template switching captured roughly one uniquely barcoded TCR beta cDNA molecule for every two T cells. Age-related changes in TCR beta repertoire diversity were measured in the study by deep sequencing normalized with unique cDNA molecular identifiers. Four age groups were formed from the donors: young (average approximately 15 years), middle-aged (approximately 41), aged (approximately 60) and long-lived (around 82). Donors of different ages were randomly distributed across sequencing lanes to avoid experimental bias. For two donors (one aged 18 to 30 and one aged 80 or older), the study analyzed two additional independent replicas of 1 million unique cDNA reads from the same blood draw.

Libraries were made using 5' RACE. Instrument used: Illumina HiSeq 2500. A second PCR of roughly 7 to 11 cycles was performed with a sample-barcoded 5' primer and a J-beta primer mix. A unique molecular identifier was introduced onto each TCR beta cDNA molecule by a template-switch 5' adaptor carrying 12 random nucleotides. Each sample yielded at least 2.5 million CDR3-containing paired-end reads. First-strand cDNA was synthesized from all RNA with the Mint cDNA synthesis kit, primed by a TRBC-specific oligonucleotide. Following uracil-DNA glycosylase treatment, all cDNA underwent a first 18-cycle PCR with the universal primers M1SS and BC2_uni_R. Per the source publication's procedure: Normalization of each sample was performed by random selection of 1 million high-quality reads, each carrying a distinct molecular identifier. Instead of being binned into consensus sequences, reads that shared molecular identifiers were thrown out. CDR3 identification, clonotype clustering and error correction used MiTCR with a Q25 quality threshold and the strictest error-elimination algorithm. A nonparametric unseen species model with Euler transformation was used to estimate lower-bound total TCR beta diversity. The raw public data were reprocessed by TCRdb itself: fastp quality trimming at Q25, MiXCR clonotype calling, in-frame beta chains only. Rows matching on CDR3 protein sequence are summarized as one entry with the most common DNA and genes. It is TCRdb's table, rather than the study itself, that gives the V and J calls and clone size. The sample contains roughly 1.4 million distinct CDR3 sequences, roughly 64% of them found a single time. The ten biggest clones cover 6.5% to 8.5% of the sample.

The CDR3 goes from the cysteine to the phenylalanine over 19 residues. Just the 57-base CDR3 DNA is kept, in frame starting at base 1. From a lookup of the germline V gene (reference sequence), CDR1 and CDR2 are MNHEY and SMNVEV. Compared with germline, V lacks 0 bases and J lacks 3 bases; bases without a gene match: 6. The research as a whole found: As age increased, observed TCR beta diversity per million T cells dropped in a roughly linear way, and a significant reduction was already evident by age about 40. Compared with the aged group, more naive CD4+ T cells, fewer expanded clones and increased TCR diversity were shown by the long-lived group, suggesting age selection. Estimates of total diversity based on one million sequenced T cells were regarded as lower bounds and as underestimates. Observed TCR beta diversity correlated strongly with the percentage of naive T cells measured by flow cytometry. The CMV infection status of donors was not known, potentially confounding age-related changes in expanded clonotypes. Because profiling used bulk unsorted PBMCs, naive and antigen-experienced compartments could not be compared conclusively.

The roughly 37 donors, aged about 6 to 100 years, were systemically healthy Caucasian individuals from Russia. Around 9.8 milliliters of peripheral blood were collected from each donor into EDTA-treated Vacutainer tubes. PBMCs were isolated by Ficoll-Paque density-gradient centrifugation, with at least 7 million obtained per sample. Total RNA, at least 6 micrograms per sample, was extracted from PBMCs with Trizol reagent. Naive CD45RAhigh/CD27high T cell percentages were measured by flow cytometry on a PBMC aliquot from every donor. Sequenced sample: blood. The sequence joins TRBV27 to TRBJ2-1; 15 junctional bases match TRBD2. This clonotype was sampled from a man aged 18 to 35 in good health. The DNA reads TGTGCCAGCAGTTTATCCGGACTAGCGGGAGGGCCTTACTACAATGAGCAGTTCTTC. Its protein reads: CASSLSGLAGGPYYNEQFF.